This T cell receptor beta chain was profiled in a study of T cell responses to AZD1222 COVID-19 vaccine. Findings of the study overall: Elevations in Spike-specific TCR breadth and depth followed administration of two AZD1222 doses.

As concerns this clone: The target antigen is unknown.

Germline CDR1 is SEHNR and CDR2 is FQNEAQ (reference sequence). V gave up 2 bases and J gave up 8 bases; unmatched junction bases: 4. The CDR3 is made up of 13 amino acids. Assay: immunoSEQ multiplex PCR; the TCRdb copy retains only in-frame clones and omits some. The sample lists 99,000 or so clones; 88% were seen once. Sequencing used peripheral blood, obtained on day 0 of AZD1222 vaccination. This receptor was identified in an adult in good health. This chain joins TRBV7-9 and TRBJ1-2; 8 nucleotides agree with TRBD1. The CDR3 region has the DNA TGTGCCAGCAGCTTACAGGGGGCTGAAGGCTACACCTTC. This gives the protein CASSLQGAEGYTF.